Included here is one T cell receptor beta chain sequence, with context. Its target is not known. The sample comes from a study of shared clonotypes between healthy human individuals. For the study at large: Donors, aged 18 to 49, were a couple of women and three men.

Sorted subsets were amplified in replicate PCRs using around 200 ng DNA, 25,000 to 30,000 T cell genomes. Sequencing used immunoSEQ multiplex PCR; TCRdb keeps in-frame clones, though not all of them. Here the sample spans some 1,600,000 clones, under 99% being singletons. Findings of the study overall: The study found approximately 5% of naive CD4 clonotypes shared across a handful of donors.

This CDR3 is built from 15 residues. Looked up from germline, CDR1 is SGDLS and CDR2 is YYNGEE. The V and J ends lost 0 bases and 2 bases respectively, with 9 bases between them. Sequenced material: naive CD4+ T cells sorted from blood. Subset defined: CD45RA+ positively selected. The rearrangement uses TRBV9 and TRBJ2-1; D is uncertain. This clonotype originated in a man aged 25 to 45 in good health. For the CDR3, the DNA is TGTGCCAGCAGCGTAGATCCGAATCCCTACAATGAGCAGTTCTTC. It is translated as CASSVDPNPYNEQFF. Full variable domain (missing parts from reference TRBV9 and TRBJ2-1): DSGVTQTPKHLITATGQRVTLRCSPRSGDLSVYWYQQSLDQGLQFLIQYYNGEERAKGNILERFSAQQFPDLHSELNLSSLELGDSALYFCASSVDPNPYNEQFFGPGTRLTVL.